Detailed here is one TCR beta chain. Its antigen target is currently unknown. Within one base of it there is no much larger clone, and no base qualities were kept. Libraries came from the immunoSEQ multiplex PCR assay. The immuneACCESS repertoire file appears here via TCRdb, limited to in-frame rearrangements. These files lack a portion of the clones; in checked studies, under half of the deficit traces to unresolved V genes, and the cause of the others is not known. In this sample the table shows 65,000 to 95,000 clones, 93% of which occur a single time. Clones ranked in the top ten supply approximately 0.25% of the sample. These data are taken from a study of technical replicates of blood from several donors (dated by TCRdb to the late 2010s). Per the germline V gene, SGHVS is the CDR1 and FNYEAQ is the CDR2. The CDR3 goes from the cysteine to the phenylalanine over 14 residues. The read is trimmed to its CDR3 DNA, 42 bases read in frame from base 1. V ends up 3 bases short and J 10 bases short, with an unmatched junction base count of 9.

This receptor was obtained from a human donor in good health. The sequence is built from TRBV7-6 and TRBJ2-1; TRBD1 matches 7 bases in the middle. The sample taken for sequencing was T cells isolated from PBMCs. DNA sequence: TGTGCCAGCAGCTTGCGGACGGGACAGCTGGAGCAGTTCTTC. Translated, it gives CASSLRTGQLEQFF.